Sequencing of this TCR beta chain was carried out in a study of immune evolution from preneoplasia to lung adenocarcinoma. On the study more broadly: HLA loss of heterozygosity: roughly 6.4% AIS, approximately 15% MIA, roughly 30% ADC, none AAH. Study-level points and caveats: From normal lung to invasive adenocarcinoma, top clone frequencies appeared to decrease. T cell clonality was higher in KRAS-mutant than EGFR-mutant or wild-type nodules.

Sequencing was performed with immunoSEQ multiplex PCR; in TCRdb, only in-frame clones are kept and a portion is missing. The sample has about 15,000 clones, around 80% seen once. Each case's diagnosis was confirmed by two pathologists on H&E. V gave up 5 bases and J gave up 5 bases; unmatched junction bases: 7. This CDR3 contains 14 residues. CDR1 and CDR2 (germline): SGHTA, FQGNSA. Remarks on this clone: The antigen remains unidentified.

The material sequenced was FFPE minimally invasive lung adenocarcinoma tissue. The receptor comes from a person aged 70 to 85 with lung adenocarcinoma. The gene calls are TRBV7-2 and TRBJ2-7; TRBD2 matches at 9 bases. CDR3: CASSRGLAFDEQYF. CDR3 DNA sequence: TGTGCCAGCAGCAGGGGACTAGCATTTGACGAGCAGTACTTC.